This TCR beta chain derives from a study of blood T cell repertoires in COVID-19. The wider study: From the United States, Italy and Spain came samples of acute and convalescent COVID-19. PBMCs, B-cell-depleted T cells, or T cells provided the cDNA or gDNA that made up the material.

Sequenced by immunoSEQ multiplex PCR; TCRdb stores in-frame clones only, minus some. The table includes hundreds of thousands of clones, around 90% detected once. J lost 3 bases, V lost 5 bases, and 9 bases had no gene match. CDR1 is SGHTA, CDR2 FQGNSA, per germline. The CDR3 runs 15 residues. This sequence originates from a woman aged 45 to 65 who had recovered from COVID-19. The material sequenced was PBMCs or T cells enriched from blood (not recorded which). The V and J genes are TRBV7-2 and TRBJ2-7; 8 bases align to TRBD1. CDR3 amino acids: CASSPRRQGIYEQYF. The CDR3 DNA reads TGTGCCAGCAGCCCGCGGCGACAGGGGATCTACGAGCAGTACTTC.